The present T cell receptor (beta chain) was sequenced within a study of blood T cell repertoires in COVID-19. Whole-study context: The study drew acute and convalescent COVID-19 samples from the United States, Italy and Spain.

The V gene's germline CDR1 is MNHEY and CDR2 SVGAGI. V shed 2 bases and J shed 7 bases, with 11 bases lying between them. The CDR3 contains 14 residues. Enrolled during active infection, Seattle patients were then followed longitudinally. Per the study methods: Scientists estimated how many nucleated cells there were by amplifying reference gene primers. The repertoire was sequenced with immunoSEQ multiplex PCR; TCRdb's copy has only in-frame clones and lacks some. The DNA gave D and trimming, while V, J and clone size come from that table. The table records roughly 250,000 clones, around 85% of them present only once.

The sequenced material came from peripheral blood. The rearrangement links TRBV6-5 to TRBJ1-4; maybe TRBD1 (6 bases). This TCR came from a human donor with COVID-19, enrolled during active disease. The donor label of this sample is uncertain. The chain's CDR3 is CASSYEGRGEKLFF. DNA for the CDR3: TGTGCCAGCAGTTACGAGGGCAGGGGTGAAAAACTGTTTTTT.